This TCR beta chain was retrieved from a study of T cell clonotyping in hematopoietic cell transplantation. Study results and limitations: Recipient TCR diversity dropped after transplant; expanded clonotypes rose from day 30 to 180.

Trimming cost V 2 bases and J 2 bases, with 9 bases left between them. In germline, CDR1 is MNHEY, CDR2 SMNVEV (reference sequence). The CDR3 is 15 residues long. On this clone: No antigen is known for it.

Generated by immunoSEQ multiplex PCR, the TCRdb table keeps only in-frame clones and is missing some. The table shows approximately 8,000 clones, with 90% to 95% occurring only once. This TCR was recovered from a female patient aged 50 to 60 who had an allogeneic stem cell transplant from an unrelated donor, so the T cells may come from the graft donor. Some clones in this sample may be carry-over from other donors' samples. The specimen comprised PBMCs, sampled 180 days after allogeneic stem cell transplant. This chain joins TRBV27 and TRBJ1-4; possibly TRBD1 for D (6 bases). CDR3 coding DNA: TGTGCCAGCAGTTTACAAGGGGGGACTAATGAAAAACTGTTTTTT. Its translation: CASSLQGGTNEKLFF.